This is a list of T cell receptor beta chains from one sample in a study of shared clonotypes between healthy human individuals. Only in-frame clones appear in the TCRdb table, and some are missing; sequencing was by immunoSEQ multiplex PCR. The table shows 2 million or so clones, with approximately 95% occurring only once. The sequencing input was naive CD8+ T cells sorted from blood. These receptors originate from a man between 18 and 29 years old in good health. The CDR3 runs from the conserved cysteine through the conserved F or W. A D gene is named only where the DNA matches it firmly. Size tells how often a clone was seen (once, few, many) or the class of an expanded clone, and some rows leave it out.

d_call | j_call | v_call | clone_size | cdr3_nt | cdr3_aa
NA | TRBJ2-7 | TRBV5-1 | NA | TGCGCCAGCAGCTTGGCCTATCTACAATACGAGCAGTACTTC | CASSLAYLQYEQYF
TRBD1 | TRBJ2-7 | TRBV9 | once | TGTGCCAGCAGCGCGACAGGGGCGGTGCAGTACTTC | CASSATGAVQYF
TRBD1 | TRBJ2-7 | TRBV4-1 | NA | TGCGCCAGCAGCCCGAAAAAGGGACAGGTGAGCTCCTACGAGCAGTACTTC | CASSPKKGQVSSYEQYF
NA | TRBJ1-5 | TRBV27 | NA | TGTGCCAGCAGTTTATCGGCCAGGGCTGGGCAGCCCCAGCATTTT | CASSLSARAGQPQHF
NA | TRBJ1-5 | TRBV7-7 | NA | TGTGCTAGCAGCTTTCCGCAGGAAAAACTAAATCAGCCCCAGCATTTT | CASSFPQEKLNQPQHF
NA | TRBJ1-2 | TRBV6-5 | NA | TGTGCCAGCAGTTACTCGATGGCAGACTATGGCTACACCTTC | CASSYSMADYGYTF
NA | TRBJ1-5 | TRBV9 | NA | TGTGCCAGCAGCGTAGGATTAAATAGCAATCAGCCCCAGCATTTT | CASSVGLNSNQPQHF
NA | TRBJ1-1 | TRBV2 | few | TGTGCCAGCAGTGAGACAGGGAACACTGAAGCTTTCTTT | CASSETGNTEAFF
NA | TRBJ1-1 | TRBV5-6 | NA | TGTGCCAGCAGCTCCCCTAGTTTGAACACTGAAGCTTTCTTT | CASSSPSLNTEAFF
NA | TRBJ1-6 | TRBV7-8 | NA | TGTGCCAGCAGCTTAGCAGGGGCGGGTTCACCCCTCCACTTT | CASSLAGAGSPLHF
TRBD1 | TRBJ2-7 | TRBV7-9 | NA | TGTGCCAGCAGCTCCACATCATGGACAGGGAACTACGAGCAGTACTTC | CASSSTSWTGNYEQYF
NA | TRBJ1-1 | TRBV6-5 | NA | TGTGCCAGCAGTTACTCTGGGGTCGGGACTGAAGCTTTCTTT | CASSYSGVGTEAFF
NA | TRBJ2-2 | TRBV6-5 | NA | TGTGCCAGCAGCATTATAGCAGCGGGGGAGCTGTTTTTT | CASSIIAAGELFF
NA | TRBJ1-1 | TRBV4-1 | NA | TGCGCCAGCAGCCAGATGGGACAGAACACTGAAGCTTTCTTT | CASSQMGQNTEAFF
NA | TRBJ2-3 | TRBV6-1 | NA | TGTGCCAGCACGGGGGCGGGGACAGATACGCAGTATTTT | CASTGAGTDTQYF
TRBD2 | TRBJ2-5 | TRBV4-3 | NA | TGCGCCAGCAGCCAAAGAGACCTAGCGGGAGTGTACGGGGAGACCCAGTACTTC | CASSQRDLAGVYGETQYF
TRBD1 | TRBJ2-1 | TRBV5-8 | NA | TGTGCCAGCAGCTCAGGGGACAGCCCCATGAAGGATGAGCAGTTCTTC | CASSSGDSPMKDEQFF